This TCR beta chain came from a study of blood T cell repertoires in COVID-19. Study details: Samples of COVID-19 (acute and convalescent) were obtained from the United States, Italy and Spain. T cells, B-cell-depleted T cells, or PBMCs supplied cDNA or gDNA.

The repertoire was sequenced with immunoSEQ multiplex PCR; TCRdb's copy has only in-frame clones and lacks some. The table records 200,000 or so clones, roughly three quarters of them present only once. The CDR3 has 13 residues. CDR1 is SGHNT, CDR2 YYREEE, per germline (reference sequence). With 7 bases clipped from V and 6 bases from J, the junction kept 4 bases outside the gene matches. This sequence was found in a man in his sixties with active or convalescent COVID-19. The sample taken for sequencing was peripheral blood. The chain employs TRBV5-4 and TRBJ2-1; TRBD2 aligns across 10 bases. The CDR3 region has the DNA TGTGCCAGCGGACTAGCGGCTGGCAATGAGCAGTTCTTC. This encodes CASGLAAGNEQFF.